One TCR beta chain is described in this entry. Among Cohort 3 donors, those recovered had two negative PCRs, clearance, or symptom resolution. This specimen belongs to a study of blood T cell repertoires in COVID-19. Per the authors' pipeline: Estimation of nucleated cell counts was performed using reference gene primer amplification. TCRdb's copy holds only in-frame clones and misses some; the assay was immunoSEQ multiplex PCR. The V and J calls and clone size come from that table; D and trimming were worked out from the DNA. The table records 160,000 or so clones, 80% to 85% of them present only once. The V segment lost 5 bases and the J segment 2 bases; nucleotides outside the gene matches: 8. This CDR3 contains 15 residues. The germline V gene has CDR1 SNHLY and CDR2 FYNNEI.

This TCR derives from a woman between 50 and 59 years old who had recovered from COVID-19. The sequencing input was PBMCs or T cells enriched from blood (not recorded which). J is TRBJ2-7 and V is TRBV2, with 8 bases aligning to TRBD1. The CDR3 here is CASSFLQGEAYEQYF. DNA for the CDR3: TGTGCCAGCAGTTTTTTACAGGGGGAGGCCTACGAGCAGTACTTC.